Each of the 29 T cell receptor beta chains below was sequenced from the same sample in a study of blood T cell repertoires in COVID-19. Sequenced by immunoSEQ multiplex PCR; TCRdb stores in-frame clones only, minus some. The table lists tens of thousands of clones, approximately 86% of them singletons. Material for sequencing was peripheral blood. The receptors originated from a man between 70 and 80 years old with acute or convalescent COVID-19.

The rearrangement joins TRBV5-1 to TRBJ1-1; D is ambiguous. This CDR3 contains 13 residues. Germline lookup yields CDR1 SGHRS and CDR2 YFSETQ. Trimming took 0 bases from V and 7 from J, leaving 10 bases between them. The DNA of the CDR3 is TGCGCCAGCAGCTTGGCTTCAAGAGATGAAGCTTTCTTT. Its protein is CASSLASRDEAFF.

The genes are TRBV9 and TRBJ1-1; D may be TRBD1 (6 bases). Trimming left V 3 bases short and J 2 bases short, with 14 bases between. This CDR3 contains 15 residues. Per the germline V gene, CDR1 is SGDLS and CDR2 is YYNGEE. This CDR3 is CASSGQDSHNTEAFF. The CDR3 coding sequence is TGTGCCAGCAGCGGCCAGGACAGCCACAACACTGAAGCTTTCTTT.

The V gene is TRBV28, the J gene TRBJ1-2, with D maybe TRBD1 (5 bases). This CDR3 is 15 amino acids long. The germline gives CDR1 MDHEN, CDR2 SYDVKM. The V gene lost 5 bases and the J gene lost 6 bases, with 19 bases spanning the gap. DNA for the CDR3: TGTGCCAGCAGTCCCCCAGTCGGAGGGGTCGATGGCTACACCTTC. It translates to CASSPPVGGVDGYTF.

The rearrangement links TRBV4-3 to TRBJ2-3, with a weak D call TRBD2 (6 bases). Germline loops: CDR1 LGHNA, CDR2 YSLEER. CDR3 size: 15 residues. Trimming removed 3 bases from V and 3 bases from J, with 13 bases in between. The CDR3 here is CASSQGRGWTDTQYF. CDR3 bases: TGCGCCAGCAGCCAGGGGCGGGGTTGGACAGATACGCAGTATTTT.

The chain employs TRBV5-6 and TRBJ2-1; 7 bases are shared with TRBD2. Germline lookup yields CDR1 SGHDT and CDR2 YYEEEE. With V trimmed by 5 bases and J by 4 bases, 3 bases remained unmatched. The CDR3 contains 13 residues. CDR3 nucleotides: TGTGCCAGCAGGCCGGGGGGATACAATGAGCAGTTCTTC. It is translated as CASRPGGYNEQFF.

This chain links TRBV4-1 with TRBJ2-7, with D tentatively TRBD2 (6 bases). Germline lookup yields CDR1 MGHRA and CDR2 YSYEKL. V was cut by 1 base and J by 2 bases, with 12 bases left in between. The CDR3 spans 15 residues. CDR3 sequence: CASSQGPGGPYEQYF. CDR3 sequence (DNA): TGCGCCAGCAGCCAAGGTCCCGGGGGACCCTACGAGCAGTACTTC.

This chain links TRBV29-1 with TRBJ2-5, with D hard to call. With 4 bases removed from V and 4 bases from J, the gap between germline ends came to 10 bases. CDR3 length: 12 amino acids. Germline CDR1 is SQVTM and CDR2 is ANQGSEA. The CDR3 region is CSVGAVRETQYF. Written as DNA, the CDR3 is TGCAGCGTTGGGGCCGTTCGAGAGACCCAGTACTTC. Looking up the rest from reference TRBV29-1 and TRBJ2-5 gives the full variable domain: SAVISQKPSRDICQRGTSLTIQCQVDSQVTMMFWYRQQPGQSLTLIATANQGSEATYESGFVIDKFPISRPNLTFSTLTVSNMSPEDSSIYLCSVGAVRETQYFGPGTRLLVL.

This chain connects TRBV6-5 to TRBJ2-2; TRBD1 is a possible D gene (6 bases). Germline lookup yields CDR1 MNHEY and CDR2 SVGAGI. Trimming removed 5 bases from V and 2 bases from J, with 12 bases in between. The CDR3 extends over 15 amino acids. The CDR3 sequence is CASSPRRGNTGELFF. The CDR3 bases are TGTGCCAGCAGTCCTCGCAGGGGCAACACCGGGGAGCTGTTTTTT.

The CDR3 coding sequence is TGTGCCAGCAGTTACTCGGGCAACGGAGAGCAGTACTTC. Protein: CASSYSGNGEQYF. The rearrangement uses TRBV6-5 and TRBJ2-7; unclear D gene. This CDR3 has 13 amino acids. Germline CDR1 MNHEY, CDR2 SVGAGI. Deletions cut 0 bases from V and 7 bases from J, with 10 bases between.

The rearrangement links TRBV28 to TRBJ2-1; the D gene is possibly TRBD2 (6 bases). The germline V and J ends were trimmed by 2 bases and 0 bases, with 11 bases remaining between them. The CDR3 contains 16 residues. The germline V gene has CDR1 MDHEN and CDR2 SYDVKM. The CDR3 bases are TGTGCCAGCAGTTTAGGGAGGTCGAGCTCCTACAATGAGCAGTTCTTC. It encodes CASSLGRSSSYNEQFF.

The V call is TRBV27, the J call TRBJ2-3; 8 bases align to TRBD2. From germline, CDR1 is MNHEY and CDR2 SMNVEV (reference sequence). This CDR3 has 13 residues. The V segment lost 10 bases and the J segment 7 bases; nucleotides outside the gene matches: 10. CDR3 in amino acids: CAISPGGGYTQYF. CDR3 in DNA: TGTGCCATCTCCCCCGGGGGGGGTTATACGCAGTATTTT.

J is TRBJ2-7 and V is TRBV18; D might be TRBD2 (6 bases). The V end was cut by 3 bases, the J end by 2 bases, with 14 bases between. CDR3 length: 15 residues. The germline V gene has CDR1 KGHSH and CDR2 LQKENI. CDR3 DNA: TGTGCCAGCTCACCGCGGGACGCGGGGACCTACGAGCAGTACTTC. It specifies CASSPRDAGTYEQYF.

The CDR3 spells CASINQGAVNSPLHF. The CDR3 DNA follows: TGTGCCAGCATCAATCAAGGGGCAGTAAATTCACCCCTCCACTTT. The chain is built from TRBV7-9 and TRBJ1-6; a weak D match, TRBD1 (5 bases). The CDR3 is 15 residues long. CDR1 and CDR2 (germline): SEHNR, FQNEAQ (reference sequence). Trimming took off 7 bases at V and 7 bases at J, with 17 bases between the two ends.

The chain links TRBV6-5 to TRBJ2-7, with TRBD1 identical over 7 bases. With 5 bases clipped from V and 1 base from J, the junction kept 8 bases outside the gene matches. CDR1 and CDR2 from the germline V gene are MNHEY and SVGAGI. The CDR3 contains 15 residues. CDR3 coding DNA: TGTGCCAGCAGTCCCGGACAGGCCTTGTCCTACGAGCAGTACTTC. Protein product: CASSPGQALSYEQYF.

V gene TRBV6-6 combines with J gene TRBJ1-2, with 7 bases aligning to TRBD1. Losses at the gene ends were 3 bases for V and 6 bases for J; bases not matched to a gene: 7. The CDR3 has 14 amino acids. CDR1 is MNHNY and CDR2 is SVGAGI in the germline V gene (reference sequence). The CDR3: CASSYTGTADGYTF. The CDR3 region has the DNA TGTGCCAGCAGTTATACCGGGACAGCCGATGGCTACACCTTC.

The chain uses TRBV7-2 and TRBJ2-7; 12 nucleotides align to TRBD1. This CDR3 spans 13 amino acids. V shed 4 bases, J shed 6 bases, and the junction held 1 base outside the gene matches. Germline V gives CDR1 SGHTA, CDR2 FQGNSA. The CDR3 spells CASSWDRGPEQYF. The DNA for the CDR3 is TGTGCCAGCAGCTGGGACAGGGGGCCCGAGCAGTACTTC.

The V call is TRBV3-1 (or the pseudogene TRBV3-2), the J call TRBJ1-1; weak D call: TRBD1 (5 bases). The CDR3 extends over 16 amino acids. The V gene lost 2 bases and the J gene lost 0 bases, with 13 bases spanning the gap. The germline V gene encodes CDR1 LGHDT and CDR2 YNNKEL (reference sequence). CDR3 sequence: CASSQYFRTMNTEAFF. CDR3 coding DNA: TGTGCCAGCAGCCAATACTTTCGGACAATGAACACTGAAGCTTTCTTT.

This sequence joins TRBV6-6 and TRBJ1-1; D remains ambiguous. Between the trimmed V and J ends, which lost 4 bases and 0 bases, there was a span of 6 bases. Germline loops: CDR1 MNHNY, CDR2 SVGAGI (reference sequence). The CDR3 loop spans 13 amino acids. The chain's CDR3 is CASSSQMNTEAFF. CDR3 nucleotides: TGTGCCAGCAGTTCTCAGATGAACACTGAAGCTTTCTTT.

The genes are TRBV18 and TRBJ1-1; the match to TRBD1 covers 9 bases. This CDR3 is built from 13 residues. The ends lost 5 bases at V and 7 bases at J; junction bases unmatched: 5. Per germline, CDR1 KGHSH and CDR2 LQKENI. The CDR3: CASSSGTGYEAFF. The CDR3 DNA sequence: TGTGCCAGCTCATCCGGGACAGGGTATGAAGCTTTCTTT.

V is TRBV6-1 and J is TRBJ1-5, with no clear D. There are 12 residues in the CDR3. Trimming took 2 bases from V and 8 from J, leaving 7 bases between them. In germline, CDR1 is MNHNS, CDR2 SASEGT. This CDR3 reads CASSESVEPQHF. CDR3 nucleotide sequence: TGTGCCAGCAGTGAATCTGTTGAGCCCCAGCATTTT.

This chain joins TRBV7-2 and TRBJ1-1; 9 bases are shared with TRBD1. From germline, CDR1 is SGHTA and CDR2 FQGNSA. This CDR3 spans 15 amino acids. The V segment lost 4 bases and the J segment 3 bases; nucleotides outside the gene matches: 6. Written as DNA, the CDR3 is TGTGCCAGCAGCTCCGTACAGGGGGCTTACACTGAAGCTTTCTTT. Its translation is CASSSVQGAYTEAFF.

The chain has TRBV27 and TRBJ1-5, with 7 nucleotides matching TRBD1. The CDR3 runs 13 residues. With 3 bases clipped from V and 9 bases from J, the junction kept 5 bases outside the gene matches. The germline V gene encodes CDR1 MNHEY and CDR2 SMNVEV (reference sequence). For the CDR3, the DNA is TGTGCCAGCAGTTTCTCAGGGGGTTGGCCCCAGCATTTT. It specifies CASSFSGGWPQHF.

The chain is built from TRBV6-4 and TRBJ1-6; 8 bases map to TRBD1. The germline CDR1 and CDR2 sequences are MRHNA and SNTAGT. J lost 10 bases, V lost 2 bases, and 7 bases had no gene match. The CDR3 is 15 residues long. CDR3 bases: TGTGCCAGCAGTGACCAACCAGGGGGCTCGTCACCCCTCCACTTT. Amino acids: CASSDQPGGSSPLHF.

The rearrangement joins TRBV11-3 to TRBJ2-3, with 10 bases matching TRBD2. J lost 11 bases, V lost 1 base, and 6 bases had no gene match. CDR1 is SGHNT and CDR2 is YENEEA in the germline V gene. The CDR3 has 14 amino acids. The DNA of the CDR3 is TGTGCCAGCAGCTTAGGGGTAGCGGGAGGTATGCAGTATTTT. This translates into CASSLGVAGGMQYF.

This chain uses TRBV19 with TRBJ1-2, with TRBD1 matching 11 bases. In germline, CDR1 is LNHDA, CDR2 SQIVND (reference sequence). V lost 5 bases and J lost 8; bases outside the gene matches: 13. CDR3 length equals 16 residues. The CDR3: CASSGPPGQGADGYTF. CDR3 sequence (DNA): TGTGCCAGTAGTGGACCCCCTGGACAGGGGGCGGACGGCTACACCTTC.

This clone was picked up one time. The chain combines TRBV2 with TRBJ1-4; D possibly corresponds to TRBD1 (5 bases). V was clipped by 5 bases and J by 0 bases, with 13 bases between them. Germline lookup yields CDR1 SNHLY and CDR2 FYNNEI. The CDR3 sequence is 16 residues long. This CDR3 is CASSRRGIATNEKLFF. DNA for the CDR3: TGTGCCAGCAGTCGACGGGGGATAGCAACTAATGAAAAACTGTTTTTT.

The CDR3 spells CASSGTSGSWADTQYF. CDR3 nucleotides: TGCGCCAGCAGCGGGACTAGCGGGAGTTGGGCAGATACGCAGTATTTT. The chain employs TRBV5-1 and TRBJ2-3; 14 nucleotides agree with TRBD2. Germline V gives CDR1 SGHRS, CDR2 YFSETQ. This CDR3 has 16 amino acids. Losses at the gene ends were 4 bases for V and 4 bases for J; bases not matched to a gene: 5.

The chain joins TRBV6-5 to TRBJ1-1, with D unresolved. CDR3 length equals 13 residues. Germline loops: CDR1 MNHEY, CDR2 SVGAGI. V was pared by 5 bases and J by 3 bases, with 10 bases between. The CDR3 loop is CASSNTAYTEAFF. DNA of the CDR3: TGTGCCAGCAGTAATACAGCCTACACTGAAGCTTTCTTT.

The genes are TRBV19 and TRBJ2-3; 8 bases are a match to TRBD2. This CDR3 contains 16 residues. CDR1 LNHDA and CDR2 SQIVND come from the germline V gene (reference sequence). V was pared by 3 bases and J by 0 bases, with 5 bases of the junction left unmatched. CDR3 DNA: TGTGCCAGTAGTATTGGTAGCGGGGAGAGCACAGATACGCAGTATTTT. Translated, it gives CASSIGSGESTDTQYF. Full variable domain (rest looked up from reference TRBV19 and TRBJ2-3): DGGITQSPKYLFRKEGQNVTLSCEQNLNHDAMYWYRQDPGQGLRLIYYSQIVNDFQKGDIAEGYSVSREKKESFPLTVTSAQKNPTAFYLCASSIGSGESTDTQYFGPGTRLTVL.